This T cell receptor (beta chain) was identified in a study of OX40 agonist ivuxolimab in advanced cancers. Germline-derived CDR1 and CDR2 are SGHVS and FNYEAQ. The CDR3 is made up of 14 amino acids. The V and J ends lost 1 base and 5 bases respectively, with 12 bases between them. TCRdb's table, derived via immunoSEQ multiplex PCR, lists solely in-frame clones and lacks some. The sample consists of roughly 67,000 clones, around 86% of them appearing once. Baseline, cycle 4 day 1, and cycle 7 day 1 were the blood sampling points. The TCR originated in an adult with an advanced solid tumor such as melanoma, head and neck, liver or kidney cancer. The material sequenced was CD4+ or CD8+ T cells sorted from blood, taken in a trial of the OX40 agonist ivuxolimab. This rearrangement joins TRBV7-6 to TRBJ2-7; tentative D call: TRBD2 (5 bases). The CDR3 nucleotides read TGTGCCAGCAGCTTAGGCCATGCTAGCAACGAGCAGTACTTC. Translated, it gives CASSLGHASNEQYF.